The 26 T cell receptor beta chains listed next were all sequenced from one sample in a study of blood T cells in healthy people across ages. Combining a sample-barcoded 5' primer with a J-beta primer mix, a second PCR ran for roughly 7 to 12 cycles. TCRdb re-called the 5' RACE reads with MiXCR, one entry per CDR3 protein. In the table there are roughly 1.5 million distinct CDR3 sequences, approximately 43% of which are singletons. The material sequenced was blood. These receptors came from a woman under 30 in good health.

The CDR3 loop is CASSLIGQPGYEQYF. The CDR3 DNA sequence: TGTGCCAGCTCTCTAATCGGACAGCCAGGCTACGAGCAGTACTTC. The chain joins TRBV6-5 to TRBJ2-7, with a possible D match to TRBD1 (6 bases). CDR1 and CDR2 (germline): MNHEY, SVGAGI. The germline V and J ends were trimmed by 8 bases and 3 bases, with 20 bases remaining between them. This CDR3 is built from 15 residues.

This clonotype was counted only a few times. The V gene is TRBV12-3 or TRBV12-4, the J gene TRBJ2-6; D remains ambiguous. V lost 8 bases and J lost 4, with 12 bases in between. The CDR3 is 14 amino acids. DNA of the CDR3: TGTGCCAGCTCCTCAATGAGGGGGGCCAACGTCCTGACTTTC. As protein: CASSSMRGANVLTF.

The V and J genes are TRBV18 and TRBJ1-6; D is unresolved. The germline V gene encodes CDR1 KGHSH and CDR2 LQKENI. V was trimmed by 4 bases and J by 2 bases, leaving 9 bases between them. CDR3 length: 15 residues. The CDR3 DNA is TGTGCCAGCTCACAAGGACTCACCTATAATTCACCCCTCCACTTT. It specifies CASSQGLTYNSPLHF. Full variable domain (outside the CDR3, taken from reference TRBV18 and TRBJ1-6): NAGVMQNPRHLVRRRGQEARLRCSPMKGHSHVYWYRQLPEEGLKFMVYLQKENIIDESGMPKERFSAEFPKEGPSILRIQQVVRGDSAAYFCASSQGLTYNSPLHFGNGTRLTVT.

V usage is TRBV2 and J usage is TRBJ2-4, with 10 bases matching TRBD2. Judging by the DNA end, TRBJ2-5 fits better; the J call may be wrong. The CDR3 contains 16 residues. Looked up from germline, CDR1 is SNHLY and CDR2 is FYNNEI. CDR3 sequence (DNA): TGTGCCAGCAGTGGGGGTACTAGCGGGGTACAAGAGACCCAGTACTTC. Protein: CASSGGTSGVQETQYF.

The J gene is TRBJ2-5, the V gene TRBV29-1; maybe TRBD1 (5 bases). Trimming pared 1 base from V and 11 bases from J, leaving 26 bases between. Germline CDR1 and CDR2: SQVTM and ANQGSEA. The CDR3 length is 16 residues. The CDR3 spells CSVEAPSAGISNEQYF. The CDR3 nucleotides are TGCAGCGTTGAAGCCCCATCGGCAGGGATAAGCAATGAGCAGTACTTC.

The genes are TRBV20-1 and TRBJ1-6; 9 bases are shared with TRBD1. Germline CDR1 DFQATT, CDR2 SNEGSKA (reference sequence). The CDR3 is made up of 15 amino acids. V dropped 3 bases and J dropped 13; count of bases not matched to a gene: 13. CDR3 nucleotide sequence: TGCAGTGCTAGTCTCCGGGACAGGGCCTTTACTCCCCTCCACTTT. Its translation is CSASLRDRAFTPLHF.

V is TRBV12-3 or TRBV12-4 and J is TRBJ1-4; 8 bases are a match to TRBD1. The CDR3 is made up of 19 amino acids. J was trimmed by 3 bases and V by 1 base; bases with no gene match: 13. CDR3 protein: CASSLEAFGQGPPNEKLFF. In DNA, the CDR3 is TGTGCCAGCAGTTTAGAAGCCTTCGGACAGGGACCCCCTAATGAAAAACTGTTTTTT.

The sample holds a few counts of this clonotype. A read error may account for a junction end that differs from germline. The chain links TRBV12-3 or TRBV12-4 to TRBJ2-7; a possible D gene is TRBD1 (6 bases). The CDR3 consists of 13 residues. CDR3 bases: TGTCCCAGCAGTGTCAGCGGACAGTACGAGCAGTACTTC. Translation gives CPSSVSGQYEQYF.

V usage is TRBV12-3 or TRBV12-4 and J usage is TRBJ1-1; perhaps TRBD1 as D (5 bases). Trimming left V 5 bases short and J 4 bases short, with 14 bases between. This CDR3 region has 14 residues. In nucleotides, the CDR3 is TGTGCCAGCAGTCCCCGAGGGGCCATCACTGAAGCTTTCTTT. The encoded protein is CASSPRGAITEAFF.

Concerning this clonotype: A junction boundary mismatches the germline segment, possibly from a read error. This chain uses TRBV12-3 or TRBV12-4 with TRBJ1-3, with 7 bases that match TRBD1. The CDR3 is 16 amino acids. The CDR3 bases are TGTGCCGGCAGTGGCCAGGGGGGGGTGCTTGGAAACACCATATATTTT. It encodes CAGSGQGGVLGNTIYF.

The rearrangement joins TRBV2 to TRBJ2-1; the D gene is possibly TRBD2 (6 bases). TRBJ2-7 matches the DNA end more closely, so the J call is doubtful. This CDR3 spans 13 amino acids. The germline CDR1 and CDR2 sequences are SNHLY and FYNNEI. The CDR3 DNA reads as TGTGCCAGCAGTGTGGAGGGGAACAATGAGCAGTACTTC. Its translation: CASSVEGNNEQYF.

This clonotype was counted only a few times. The CDR3 spells CASSLGLADEQYF. CDR3 in DNA: TGTGCCAGCAGCTTAGGGCTAGCCGATGAGCAGTACTTC. The V and J genes are TRBV7-3 and TRBJ2-5, with D tentatively TRBD2 (5 bases). CDR1 is SGHTA, CDR2 FQGTGA, per germline. Trimming pared 2 bases from V and 11 bases from J, leaving 15 bases between. The CDR3 is 13 residues long.

This chain joins TRBV4-3 and TRBJ2-4; 7 bases agree with TRBD2. The CDR3 length is 17 residues. With V trimmed by 0 bases and J by 7 bases, 12 bases remained unmatched. Germline V gene sequence: CDR1 LGHNA, CDR2 YSLEER. Here the CDR3 reads CASSQDRVGGPGNIQYF. CDR3 DNA sequence: TGCGCCAGCAGCCAAGATCGGGTGGGAGGGCCGGGTAACATTCAGTACTTC.

This clonotype was picked up a small number of times. The V gene is TRBV3-1, the J gene TRBJ2-3; D ambiguous. CDR3 length equals 13 residues. The germline V and J ends were trimmed by 0 bases and 6 bases, with 7 bases remaining between them. CDR1 is LGHDT, CDR2 YNNKEL, per germline (reference sequence). CDR3 DNA sequence: TGTGCCAGCAGCCAAGAAAACTATGATACGCAGTATTTT. It specifies CASSQENYDTQYF.

This clonotype was observed a few times. The chain carries TRBV5-1 and TRBJ1-1; D is uncertain. The V and J ends lost 0 bases and 6 bases respectively, with 12 bases between them. CDR3 length: 14 amino acids. Germline V gene sequence: CDR1 SGHRS, CDR2 YFSETQ. The CDR3 here is CASSLAGRGSEAFF. The DNA for the CDR3 is TGCGCCAGCAGCTTGGCCGGTCGGGGATCTGAAGCTTTCTTT.

The chain links TRBV7-2 to TRBJ2-3; 8 bases agree with TRBD2. Looked up from germline, CDR1 is SGHTA and CDR2 is FQGNSA. The CDR3 is 18 amino acids. V was pared by 1 base and J by 0 bases, with 9 bases of the junction left unmatched. Written as DNA, the CDR3 is TGTGCCAGCAGCTTAGTGCAGCGGGGGTTCGCTAGCACAGATACGCAGTATTTT. Translated, it gives CASSLVQRGFASTDTQYF.

This clonotype was recorded only once. V gene TRBV12-3 or TRBV12-4 combines with J gene TRBJ2-7, with 7 bases that match TRBD2. The CDR3 runs 14 residues. The V and J ends lost 2 bases and 3 bases, in that order; junction bases with no gene match: 4. CDR3 sequence: CASSLREDHYEQYF. DNA of the CDR3: TGTGCCAGCAGTTTACGGGAGGACCACTACGAGCAGTACTTC.

The chain links TRBV7-2 to TRBJ1-6, with a possible D match to TRBD1 (5 bases). CDR3 size: 13 residues. Looked up from germline, CDR1 is SGHTA and CDR2 is FQGNSA. V shed 6 bases and J shed 10 bases, with 13 bases lying between them. The CDR3: CASRNPGESPLHF. The DNA for the CDR3 is TGTGCCAGCAGAAATCCGGGGGAATCACCCCTCCACTTT.

The chain uses TRBV14 and TRBJ2-3; 7 bases are shared with TRBD1. Germline CDR1 and CDR2: SGHDN and FVKESK. The ends lost 0 bases at V and 7 bases at J; junction bases unmatched: 16. The CDR3 has 18 residues. In DNA, the CDR3 is TGTGCCAGCAGCCAAGATTACGTGGGGACAGTTGAGAGTTATACGCAGTATTTT. This gives the protein CASSQDYVGTVESYTQYF.

There are a few counts of this clonotype. This chain uses TRBV27 with TRBJ2-1; TRBD1 is a possible D gene (5 bases). Germline V lookup: CDR1 MNHEY, CDR2 SMNVEV (reference sequence). V shed 2 bases and J shed 6 bases, with 8 bases lying between them. The CDR3 sequence is 13 residues long. The CDR3 DNA is TGTGCCAGCAGTTTAAGGGGAAGCAATGAGCAGTTCTTC. This sequence encodes CASSLRGSNEQFF.

This clonotype was observed a handful of times. The rearrangement uses TRBV5-5 and TRBJ2-5, with unresolved D. The V end lost 2 bases, the J end lost 5 bases, and 13 bases lay between the germline ends. Germline CDR1 SGHKS, CDR2 YYEKEE (reference sequence). This CDR3 region has 14 residues. The CDR3 bases are TGTGCCAGCAGCTTTTCCCCACATTCTGAGACCCAGTACTTC. It codes for CASSFSPHSETQYF.

Concerning this clonotype: A read error may account for a junction end that differs from germline. The V and J genes are TRBV27 and TRBJ2-3; 9 bases map to TRBD2. The CDR3 spans 15 residues. Germline-derived CDR1 and CDR2 are MNHEY and SMNVEV (reference sequence). The CDR3 loop is CVSSEPGLATDTQYF. CDR3 coding DNA: TGTGTCAGCAGTGAACCGGGACTAGCAACAGATACGCAGTATTTT.

This clonotype was counted once. The chain links TRBV29-1 to TRBJ2-7; 10 nucleotides align to TRBD2. This CDR3 contains 12 residues. With 5 bases clipped from V and 7 bases from J, the junction kept 5 bases outside the gene matches. The germline V gene encodes CDR1 SQVTM and CDR2 ANQGSEA. Here the CDR3 reads CSVSSGRGEQYF. DNA of the CDR3: TGCAGCGTTTCTAGCGGGAGAGGGGAGCAGTACTTC.

The genes are TRBV12-3 or TRBV12-4 and TRBJ2-1; 8 nucleotides agree with TRBD2. With 5 bases clipped from V and 4 bases from J, the junction kept 13 bases outside the gene matches. This CDR3 has 17 amino acids. The CDR3: CASSIILAGRPYNEQFF. The CDR3 nucleotides read TGTGCCAGCAGTATCATCTTAGCGGGGCGCCCTTACAATGAGCAGTTCTTC.

This clonotype was picked up a small number of times. V is TRBV4-3 and J is TRBJ1-1; D is ambiguous. Trimming cost V 4 bases and J 1 base, with 13 bases left between them. Germline CDR1 LGHNA, CDR2 YSLEER. This CDR3 comprises 15 residues. The CDR3 loop reads CASSPERGRNTEAFF. The CDR3 DNA is TGCGCCAGCAGCCCAGAGCGAGGGCGGAACACTGAAGCTTTCTTT.

The chain couples TRBV18 to TRBJ2-1; 10 positions agree with TRBD1. V dropped 3 bases and J dropped 8; count of bases not matched to a gene: 10. Germline loops: CDR1 KGHSH, CDR2 LQKENI. The CDR3 contains 16 residues. The CDR3 nucleotides are TGTGCCAGCTCACCGAGCGACAGGGGGCTGGGTCATGAGCAGTTCTTC. This translates into CASSPSDRGLGHEQFF.